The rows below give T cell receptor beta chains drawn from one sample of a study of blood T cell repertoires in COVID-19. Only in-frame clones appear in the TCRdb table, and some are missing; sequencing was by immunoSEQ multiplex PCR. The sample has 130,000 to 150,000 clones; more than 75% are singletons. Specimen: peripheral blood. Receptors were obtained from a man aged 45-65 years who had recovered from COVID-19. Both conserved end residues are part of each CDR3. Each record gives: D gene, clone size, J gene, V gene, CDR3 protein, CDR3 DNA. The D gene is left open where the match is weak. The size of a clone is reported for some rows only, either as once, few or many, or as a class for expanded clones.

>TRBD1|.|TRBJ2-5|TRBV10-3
CAISKQGAGETQYF
TGTGCCATCAGTAAACAGGGGGCCGGAGAGACCCAGTACTTC
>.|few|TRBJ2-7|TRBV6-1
CASSEAEEYEQYF
TGTGCCAGCAGTGAAGCAGAGGAATACGAGCAGTACTTC
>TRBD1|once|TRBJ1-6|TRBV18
CASSPGTGNLPLHF
TGTGCCAGCTCACCCGGGACAGGGAATCTGCCCCTCCACTTT
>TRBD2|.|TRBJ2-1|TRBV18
CASSPRLGLAGESSYNEQFF
TGTGCCAGCTCACCGCGTCTGGGACTAGCGGGGGAGAGCTCCTACAATGAGCAGTTCTTC
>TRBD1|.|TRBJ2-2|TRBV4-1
CASSHVGTAGELFF
TGCGCCAGCAGCCATGTAGGGACAGCCGGGGAGCTGTTTTTT
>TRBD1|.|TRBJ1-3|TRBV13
CASSLGQGVSGNTIYF
TGTGCCAGCAGCTTAGGGCAGGGGGTCTCTGGAAACACCATATATTTT
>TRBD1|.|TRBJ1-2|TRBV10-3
CAISDGDRALGYTF
TGTGCCATCAGTGATGGGGACAGGGCCCTAGGCTACACCTTC
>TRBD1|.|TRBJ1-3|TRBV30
CAWSPTDRARGNTIYF
TGTGCCTGGAGTCCAACTGACAGGGCACGAGGAAACACCATATATTTT
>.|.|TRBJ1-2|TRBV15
CATGLGRPNYGYTF
TGTGCCACTGGATTGGGCCGACCAAACTATGGCTACACCTTC
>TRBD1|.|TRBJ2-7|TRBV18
CASSPPGQGVEQYF
TGTGCCAGCTCACCTCCAGGACAGGGCGTCGAGCAGTACTTC
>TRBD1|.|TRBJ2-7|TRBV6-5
CASSYSNRDRVYEQYF
TGTGCCAGCAGTTACTCCAACCGGGACAGGGTGTACGAGCAGTACTTC
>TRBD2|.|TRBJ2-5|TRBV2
CASRGVAGRSQETQYF
TGTGCCAGCAGAGGGGTAGCGGGGAGGTCGCAAGAGACCCAGTACTTC
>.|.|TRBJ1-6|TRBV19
CASSIRGRGLEFSPLHF
TGTGCCAGTAGTATAAGGGGCAGGGGCCTCGAGTTTTCACCCCTCCACTTT
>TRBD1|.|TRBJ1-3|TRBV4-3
CASSQDLGDRGNTIYF
TGCGCCAGCAGCCAAGATTTAGGGGACAGGGGAAACACCATATATTTT
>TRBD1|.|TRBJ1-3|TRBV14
CASSQPGQYAGNTIYF
TGTGCCAGCAGCCAGCCGGGACAGTATGCTGGAAACACCATATATTTT
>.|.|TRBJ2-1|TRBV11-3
CASSLDRENEQFF
TGTGCCAGCAGCTTAGATCGAGAAAATGAGCAGTTCTTC
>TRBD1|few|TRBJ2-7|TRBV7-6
CASSLETGKRYEQYF
TGTGCCAGCAGCTTAGAGACAGGGAAGCGGTACGAGCAGTACTTC
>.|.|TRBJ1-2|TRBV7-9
CASDKGQGYYGYTF
TGTGCCAGCGACAAAGGCCAGGGGTACTATGGCTACACCTTC
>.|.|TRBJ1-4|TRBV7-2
CASSLRQGSEKLFF
TGTGCCAGCAGCTTAAGGCAGGGCAGCGAAAAACTGTTTTTT
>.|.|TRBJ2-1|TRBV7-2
CASSNEQVSYNEQFF
TGTGCCAGCAGTAACGAACAGGTCTCCTACAATGAGCAGTTCTTC